This TCR beta chain came from a study of control samples from healthy donors and cancer patients. Produced via immunoSEQ multiplex PCR; TCRdb's table is partial and in-frame only. The table records tens of thousands of clones, around 80% of them present only once. CDR1 and CDR2 (germline): LNHDA, SQIVND (reference sequence). This CDR3 has 11 residues. Input material: PBMCs. The chain combines TRBV19 with TRBJ2-3, with D unresolved. This receptor was taken from a man aged 55 to 70 with head and neck cancer. This chain's CDR3 is CVTENTDTQYF. CDR3 nucleotide sequence: TGTGTTACGGAAAACACAGATACGCAGTATTTT.